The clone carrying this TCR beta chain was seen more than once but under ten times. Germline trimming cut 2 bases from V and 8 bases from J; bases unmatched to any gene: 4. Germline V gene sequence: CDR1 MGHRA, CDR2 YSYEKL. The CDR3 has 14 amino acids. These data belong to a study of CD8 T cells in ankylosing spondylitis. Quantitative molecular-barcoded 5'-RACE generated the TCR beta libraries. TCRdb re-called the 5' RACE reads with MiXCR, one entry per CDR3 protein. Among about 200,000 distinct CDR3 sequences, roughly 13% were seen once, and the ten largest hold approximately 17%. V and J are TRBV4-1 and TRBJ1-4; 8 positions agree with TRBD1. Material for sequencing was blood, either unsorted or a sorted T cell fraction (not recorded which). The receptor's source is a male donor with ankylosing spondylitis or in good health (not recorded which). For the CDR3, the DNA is TGCGCCAGCAGCCAACCAGGGGGCAAGGAAAAACTGTTTTTT. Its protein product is CASSQPGGKEKLFF.